The present entry profiles one T cell receptor (beta chain) with its context. It has no known antigen specificity. Base quality data are lacking; no much larger clone is found one base away. Inclusive of the bounding cysteine and phenylalanine, the CDR3 is 13 residues long. Just CDR3 DNA is preserved here, 39 bases in frame from base 1. CDR1 and CDR2, per the germline V gene, are SGHVS and FNYEAQ. V and J are trimmed by 5 bases and 6 bases, and the gene matches miss 7 bases of the junction. These data belong to a study of cytomegalovirus exposure and HLA in healthy donors (dated by TCRdb to 2016 to 2017). With regard to the full study: An earlier analysis of approximately 640 of the donors reported roughly 270 Gb of sequence data and some 120 million unique TCR beta sequences from 150 million to 200 million T cells. An early release covering more than 500 HLA-typed donors comprised approximately 290 gigabases of sequencing data and 65 million to 100 million unique TCR sequences. The genetic ancestry cluster associated with self-reported Caucasian donors included 81% of the approximately 410 genotyped donors. The study was designed to test whether signatures of past pathogen exposure could be identified by cataloging public T cell receptors. Using immunosequencing, the study profiled T cell repertoires from fewer than 850 subjects and related those repertoires to cytomegalovirus serostatus. Along with the roughly 670-subject first cohort, a separate validation cohort of over a hundred different subjects was used. The study combined high-throughput TCR immunosequencing, statistical association of individual TCRs with disease status, and machine learning to predict cytomegalovirus infection status. To study patterns of TCR occurrence, a later analysis re-analyzed previously published TCR beta repertoires from around 660 donors and added high-resolution HLA genotyping. The later analysis used no new phenotypic data to find candidate immune exposures, relying instead on TCR beta sequences and their occurrence across donors. An earlier analysis of 500 to 650 of the donors applied high-throughput TCR beta sequencing to assess whether each TCR beta V gene segment acted as functional or pseudogenic. Alongside the repertoire data, information on donor age, sex, ethnicity and CMV serostatus was compiled. A later genetic analysis used genome-wide SNP genotypes for about 60% of the roughly 670 donors, treating that subset as a discovery cohort. Every discovery cohort repertoire had been produced on one sequencing platform. Both class I and class II loci were covered by HLA typing, at four-digit resolution. Typing coverage differed by locus: A, B, C, DRB1 and DQB1 were typed in roughly 629-630 donors, DQA1 in about 510, DPA1 in nearly 610, and DPB1 in just under 480. About 5 DR-DQ haplotypes were handled as single units for association and clustering, since linkage in the cohort was strong. Among 300 to 500 genotyped donors of the cohort, an average of around 250,000 unique TCR beta nucleotide sequences was sequenced per donor, of which 15% to 20% were non-productive. Study-wide findings and limitations: The study gave a list of under 200 TCR beta chains associated with cytomegalovirus. The classifier was reported to diagnose cytomegalovirus status with high specificity and sensitivity in both the original cohort and the validation cohort. The cohort was sequenced for TCR beta chains only, and without alpha or paired-chain data the features that could be detected were limited. The presence/absence analyses assumed that sequencing depth was roughly uniform across donors, and that assumption may not be true. In vitro tests confirmed that three of the cytomegalovirus-associated TCR beta chains recognize cytomegalovirus antigens. HLA typing was unavailable for some donors at each locus, so association tests used only the typed subset. While some public TCRs were present in many individuals, most TCR sequences turned up only very rarely across donors. Most CMV-associated TCR beta chains appeared to be HLA-restricted in a later analysis, and the HLA associations seemed to be driven largely by CMV exposure. In a later analysis, HLA-associated TCR beta chains showed more clonal expansion and lower generation probabilities than non-associated chains that were equally common. According to a later analysis, TCR association rates differed among HLA loci, with DRB1 alleles showing the most associated TCRs and HLA-C alleles showing the fewest. V-gene and J-gene trimming of TCR beta chains was associated with a missense DCLRE1C variant in a later genetic analysis, and the association was replicated in an independent cohort. The sequencing pipeline was judged likely to have produced a cluster of highly shared sequence variants as a technical artifact. Immune exposure information for the cohort was limited to CMV serostatus. The earlier analysis of approximately 560 of the donors excluded approximately 15 rarely observed V segments, including chromosome 9 orphons, because counts were too low. A further reported finding was that TCR beta sequences accurately predicted the HLA-A and HLA-B alleles for most subjects in the first cohort. In a later analysis, 16,951 TCR beta sequences were associated with specific HLA alleles at a false discovery rate of 0.05. Several of the top co-occurrence clusters appeared to be linked to parvovirus B19, influenza, CMV and Epstein-Barr virus, according to a later analysis. An earlier analysis of roughly 570 of the donors showed that most TCR beta V segments appeared in productive rearrangements either about 90% or about 30% of the time, which broadly matched IMGT annotations. Compared with the roughly 600-donor mean, donors in an Asian-associated ancestry cluster had fewer N-insertions in productive TCRs, according to a later genetic analysis. Some IMGT-functional V segments, including TRBV6-2 and TRBV6-3, could not be distinguished by the 87-base-pair reads and were therefore excluded. When HLA alleles, especially DR and DQ, strongly co-occurred, TCR associations were difficult to assign to individual alleles. Linkage disequilibrium might explain the correlated functional status among segregating V segments, but an unknown experimental factor could not be excluded. The authors suggested that the approach could potentially be generalized to other disease states and immunological phenotypes.

The cohort consisted of some 730 healthy bone marrow donors. Cohort members were all nominally healthy when sampled, although unrecorded immune exposures were likely present. The donor tested CMV seronegative, placing the donor among the 350 to 400 seronegative members of the cohort. A peripheral blood sample was collected from each donor, and TCR beta sequencing was performed on peripheral blood mononuclear cells. Genomic DNA extraction from the blood cell samples was performed with the Qiagen DNeasy Blood Extraction Kit. Preparation of the library involved the immunoSEQ multiplex PCR assay. For the multiplex PCR, a mixture combining 60 forward primers for TCR Vbeta segments and 13 reverse primers for TCR Jbeta segments was used. A multiplex PCR assay on genomic DNA amplified the CDR3 region of rearranged TCR beta genes. The Illumina HiSeq System was used to sequence the amplified TCR beta libraries as 87-base-pair reads. Regarding the original processing steps: In a later analysis, some 80 million unique TCR beta chains were counted across the approximately 620 repertoires, and roughly 11 million of these chains were shared by at least two donors. Raw reads were error-corrected and collapsed into unique sequences by a nearest-neighbor algorithm in which closely related sequences were merged to remove PCR and sequencing errors. Alignment of CDR3 sequences to IMGT reference sequences was used to assign V, D and J gene segments. For a sequence to be retained, at least a six-nucleotide match to both a V gene segment and a J gene segment was required. A rearrangement was called productive if the CDR3 had no stop codons and remained in frame with V and J, and every other rearrangement was called non-productive. Following IMGT convention, CDR3 was defined as the stretch from the second conserved V-encoded cysteine to the conserved J-encoded phenylalanine. Sequences without an unambiguous match to a single V gene segment were excluded from the earlier analysis of over 500 of the donors. An earlier analysis of fewer than 650 of the donors classified V segments as functional when productive rearrangements were above 56.7% and as segregating when the standard deviation between donors was above 5%. A statistical classification framework was developed to diagnose cytomegalovirus status using the catalog of TCR beta chain sequences. In a later analysis, V and J genes were assigned by comparing TCR nucleotide sequences against IMGT/GENE-DB human TR gene sequences. The TCRdist pipeline was used in a later analysis to assign CDR3 sequences and most-parsimonious VDJ recombination scenarios. In a later analysis, each TCR beta chain was defined by its CDR3 amino acid sequence together with its V-gene family, and reads lacking a unique V-gene family were excluded. As a way to deal with suspected cross-contamination and a sequencing artifact, a later analysis dropped approximately 570 nucleotide sequences that were highly shared and had low generation probability. In a later analysis, a clonal expansion index for each public chain was calculated from normalized within-repertoire ranks of inferred template counts. In a later analysis, generation probabilities were computed using a VDJ recombination model fitted to out-of-frame rearrangements, and the results were checked against IGoR. In a later analysis, hypergeometric tests were used to score TCR-TCR, TCR-HLA and TCR-CMV co-occurrence, with a repertoire-size bias correction applied to TCR pairs. False discovery rates were estimated in a later analysis by permuting HLA or CMV assignments 20 times. In a later analysis, co-occurring TCRs were grouped with DBSCAN, and TCRdist sequence similarity was added when clustering was performed within HLA-allele-positive subsets. For co-occurrence clustering, repertoires with fewer than 30,000 or more than 120,000 public chains were excluded, along with 5 or 6 repertoires with anomalous nucleotide sharing. What TCRdb holds here is the immuneACCESS table cut down to in-frame rearrangements. Part of the clones is not present; checked against another copy, under half of the missing clones reflect an unresolved V gene, and the others are unexplained. V and J calls and clone size are as listed in that table; D and trimming were resolved from the DNA. This sample holds around 150,000 clones; around nine tenths were observed only once. Together, the top ten hold 4.5% to 6.5% of the sample.

The TCR sequence derives from a woman in her thirties in good health and CMV-seronegative. The chain uses TRBV7-6 and TRBJ2-7; 7 junctional bases match TRBD1. The sequencing input was PBMCs. The CDR3 is CASSGTDPTEQYF. The bases are TGTGCCAGCAGCGGGACAGATCCAACCGAGCAGTACTTC.